This T cell receptor (beta chain) was sequenced during a study of T cells in Graves' hyperthyroidism and ophthalmopathy. Study overall: Peripheral blood specimens were obtained at initial diagnosis, prior to any treatment.

This clonotype was picked up many times. The CDR3 extends over 14 amino acids. Germline CDR1 reads GTSNPN; CDR2 reads SVGIG (reference sequence). Trimming took 2 bases from V and 1 from J, leaving 11 bases between them. Amplified TCR beta CDR3 regions came from RNA transcripts. First-round RT-PCR with HTBI primers amplified the TCR CDR3 region. TCRdb independently ran MiXCR on the multiplex PCR reads; one entry per CDR3 protein. Found here are hundreds of thousands of distinct CDR3 sequences, around 25% of them singletons; the top ten hold roughly a third. This clonotype originated in a woman aged 35 to 49 with Graves' ophthalmopathy. This sequence joins TRBV30 and TRBJ1-1, with a possible D match to TRBD1 (6 bases). The sequencing sample was made of blood. The CDR3 DNA sequence: TGTGCCTGGAGTAAACAGGGCGGGAACACTGAAGCTTTCTTT. Translating it yields CAWSKQGGNTEAFF.